One sample yielded the 5 T cell receptor beta chains listed below, sequenced in a study of cytomegalovirus exposure and HLA in healthy donors. PCR involved 60 Vbeta and 13 Jbeta primers. Assay used: immunoSEQ multiplex PCR; TCRdb lists only in-frame clones, some missing. Among about 250,000 clones, just over 70% were seen once, and the ten largest hold over 2%. Sequencing was carried out using PBMCs. All receptors come from a female donor in good health and CMV-seronegative.

Written as DNA, the CDR3 is TGTGCCAGCAGCTACCTAGGACAGGGTATCTACGAGCAGTACTTC. Protein sequence: CASSYLGQGIYEQYF. The chain uses TRBV11-3 and TRBJ2-7; TRBD1 matches 8 bases. This CDR3 contains 15 residues. Germline V lookup: CDR1 SGHNT, CDR2 YENEEA. Trimming cost V 4 bases and J 3 bases; bases outside gene matches: 8.

There are a few counts of this clone. A junction boundary mismatches the germline segment, possibly from a read error. The CDR3 reads CASSFAGGGSRDTQYF. The CDR3 nucleotides are TGTGCCAGCAGTTTTGCGGGGGGCGGGAGCAGAGATACGCAGTATTTT. This chain links TRBV7-3 with TRBJ2-3; 8 positions match TRBD2. CDR1 and CDR2 (germline): SGHTA, FQGTGA. CDR3 size: 16 residues.

This clone was detected a few times. This chain connects TRBV5-1 to TRBJ2-1; 8 positions agree with TRBD2. Unmatched junction bases numbered 8, after V lost 1 base and J lost 5 bases. The CDR3 spans 16 residues. Germline V gives CDR1 SGHRS, CDR2 YFSETQ. Written as DNA, the CDR3 is TGCGCCAGCAGCTTGAAGTCACTAGCGGCGAACAATGAGCAGTTCTTC. This encodes CASSLKSLAANNEQFF.

This clone was detected only a few times. This chain joins TRBV2 and TRBJ2-1; 13 bases are a match to TRBD2. The CDR3 spans 15 residues. Unmatched junction bases numbered 5, after V lost 6 bases and J lost 6 bases. Germline CDR1 is SNHLY and CDR2 is FYNNEI. The CDR3 DNA sequence: TGTGCCAGCAGGGAAAGGACTAGCGGGGGCAATGAGCAGTTCTTC. Its protein is CASRERTSGGNEQFF.

This clone was seen only a few times. The chain links TRBV7-2 to TRBJ2-3; 13 positions match TRBD2. The CDR3 extends over 18 amino acids. The V gene's germline CDR1 is SGHTA and CDR2 FQGNSA. The trim removed 6 bases at V and 7 bases at J, leaving 16 bases unmatched. CDR3 DNA: TGTGCCAGCAGTCCAAAATCGTTGGGACTAGCGGGAAGGAATACGCAGTATTTT. Translating it yields CASSPKSLGLAGRNTQYF.